Listed below are T cell receptor beta chains from one sample, sequenced in a study of blood T cell repertoires in COVID-19. Assay: immunoSEQ multiplex PCR; the TCRdb copy retains only in-frame clones and omits some. The sample has approximately 150,000 clones; around 90% are singletons. Material for sequencing was peripheral blood. Source of these receptors: a man aged 65 to 85 with acute or convalescent COVID-19. CDR3s include the opening cysteine and the closing phenylalanine or tryptophan.

V	J	CDR3
TRBV7-2	TRBJ1-5	CASSLARGNQPQHF
TRBV10-3	TRBJ1-5	CAIAAVRGGNNQPQHF
TRBV5-1	TRBJ2-5	CASSSPGGNEETQYF
TRBV18	TRBJ2-7	CASSPGGQTYEQYF
TRBV6-5	TRBJ1-2	CASTKQGLGGYTF
TRBV3-1/TRBV3-2	TRBJ2-5	CASSRDRGLETQYF
TRBV14	TRBJ2-7	CASSPQGYEQYF
TRBV6-5	TRBJ1-2	CASTPGPTNTGYTF
TRBV6-5	TRBJ1-1	CASSSYTEAFF
TRBV7-3	TRBJ2-2	CASSRQGPGGELFF
TRBV11-3	TRBJ2-1	CASSLRQENEQFF
TRBV19	TRBJ1-1	CASSRGGVRLTEAFF
TRBV6-5	TRBJ2-5	CASPSSGSLGETQYF
TRBV28	TRBJ2-1	CASSYSLPSYNEQFF
TRBV2	TRBJ1-6	CASSIQGAQLNSPLHF
TRBV27	TRBJ1-1	CASSLLQGNTEAFF
TRBV5-1	TRBJ2-2	CASSLVATPNTGELFF
TRBV27	TRBJ1-4	CASSLQGVATNEKLFF
TRBV25-1	TRBJ2-5	CASSASGTETQYF
TRBV5-4	TRBJ2-1	CASSFDTSSYNEQFF
TRBV6-1	TRBJ2-7	CASSEAFTGYEQYF
TRBV5-4	TRBJ1-1	CASSLGQGVTMNTEAFF
TRBV7-9	TRBJ1-1	CASSLVGNTEAFF
TRBV12-3/TRBV12-4	TRBJ2-5	CASRDGGETQYF
TRBV7-9	TRBJ1-1	CASSLERTGVPSGAFF
TRBV7-6	TRBJ2-7	CASSSLAGGPYEQYF
TRBV19	TRBJ1-5	CASSIRGHQPQHF
TRBV5-1	TRBJ1-1	CASSSSGGYEAFF
TRBV7-2	TRBJ1-2	CASSVPNREIYGYTF
TRBV6-1	TRBJ2-3	CASSEASVRDTQYF
TRBV30	TRBJ1-5	CAWSARGDQPQHF
TRBV5-1	TRBJ2-7	CASSSQTGDDYEQYF
TRBV5-6	TRBJ2-6	CASSLDLGAVSGANVLTF
TRBV5-1	TRBJ2-3	CASRRTGGPRTDTQYF
TRBV9	TRBJ2-1	CASSVVQSSWFNEQFF
TRBV6-5	TRBJ2-3	CASSYGSRGDTQYF
TRBV6-1	TRBJ2-7	CASSESVAGGPKQYF
TRBV19	TRBJ1-3	CASREFGGNTIYF
TRBV19	TRBJ1-5	CASSIDVHQPQHF
TRBV10-3	TRBJ2-7	CAIRAGGSYEQYF
TRBV11-1	TRBJ2-3	CASSPGLAGAADTQYF
TRBV15	TRBJ2-7	CATSRVGAFYEQYF
TRBV3-1/TRBV3-2	TRBJ1-2	CASSQEGGDPIYGYTF
TRBV5-1	TRBJ2-2	CASSTFGTGNTGELFF
TRBV20-1	TRBJ1-2	CSARDNSYTF
TRBV6-4	TRBJ2-2	CASSGQGEATGELFF